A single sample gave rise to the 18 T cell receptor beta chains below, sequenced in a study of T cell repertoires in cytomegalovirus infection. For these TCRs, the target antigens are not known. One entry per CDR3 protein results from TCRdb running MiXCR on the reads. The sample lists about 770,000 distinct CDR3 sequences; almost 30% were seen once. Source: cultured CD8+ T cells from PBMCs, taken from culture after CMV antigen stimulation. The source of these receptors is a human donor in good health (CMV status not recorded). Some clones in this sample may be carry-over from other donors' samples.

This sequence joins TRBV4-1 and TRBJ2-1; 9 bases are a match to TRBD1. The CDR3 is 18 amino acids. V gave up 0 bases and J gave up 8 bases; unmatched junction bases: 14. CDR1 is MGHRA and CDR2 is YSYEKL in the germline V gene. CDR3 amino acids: CASSQEPLAGTGTHEQFF. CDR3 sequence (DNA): TGCGCCAGCAGCCAAGAGCCCCTCGCCGGGACAGGGACCCATGAGCAGTTCTTC.

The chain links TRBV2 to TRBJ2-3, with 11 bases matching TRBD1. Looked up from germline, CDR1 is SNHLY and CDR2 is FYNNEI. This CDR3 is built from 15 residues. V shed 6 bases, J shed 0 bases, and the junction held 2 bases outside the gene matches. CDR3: CASRGDRGSTDTQYF. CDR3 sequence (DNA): TGTGCCAGCAGGGGGGACAGGGGGAGCACAGATACGCAGTATTTT.

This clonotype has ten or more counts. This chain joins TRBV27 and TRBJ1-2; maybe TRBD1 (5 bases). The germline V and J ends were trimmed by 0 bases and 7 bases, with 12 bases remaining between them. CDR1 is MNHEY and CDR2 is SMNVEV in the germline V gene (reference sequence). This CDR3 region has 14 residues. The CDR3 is CASSLSGVGGGYTF. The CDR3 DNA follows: TGTGCCAGCAGTTTATCAGGGGTCGGGGGTGGCTACACCTTC.

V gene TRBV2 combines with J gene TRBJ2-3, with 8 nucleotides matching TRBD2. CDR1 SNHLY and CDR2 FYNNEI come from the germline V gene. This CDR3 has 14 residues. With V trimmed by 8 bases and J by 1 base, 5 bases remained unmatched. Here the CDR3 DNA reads TGTGCCAGCGATGATAGCGGGGGCACAGATACGCAGTATTTT. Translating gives CASDDSGGTDTQYF.

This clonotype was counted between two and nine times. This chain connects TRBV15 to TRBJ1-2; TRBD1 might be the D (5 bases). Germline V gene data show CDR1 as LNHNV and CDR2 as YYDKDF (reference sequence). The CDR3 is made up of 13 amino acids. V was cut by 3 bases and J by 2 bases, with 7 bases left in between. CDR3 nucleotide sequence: TGTGCCACCAGCAGGGACACAAACTATGGCTACACCTTC. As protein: CATSRDTNYGYTF. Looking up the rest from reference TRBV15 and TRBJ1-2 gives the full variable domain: DAMVIQNPRYQVTQFGKPVTLSCSQTLNHNVMYWYQQKSSQAPKLLFHYYDKDFNNEADTPDNFQSRRPNTSFCFLDIRSPGLGDTAMYLCATSRDTNYGYTFGSGTRLTVV.

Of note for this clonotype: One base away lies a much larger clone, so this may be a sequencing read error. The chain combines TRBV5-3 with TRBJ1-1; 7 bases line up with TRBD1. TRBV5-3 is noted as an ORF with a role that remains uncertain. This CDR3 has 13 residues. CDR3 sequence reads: CASSLGQYTEAFF. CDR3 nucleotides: TGTGCCAGCAGCTTGGGACAGTACACTGAAGCTTTCTTT.

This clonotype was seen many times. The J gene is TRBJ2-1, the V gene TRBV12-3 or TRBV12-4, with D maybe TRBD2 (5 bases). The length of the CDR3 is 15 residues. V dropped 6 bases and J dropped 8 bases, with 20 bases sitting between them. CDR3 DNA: TGTGCCAGCAGCCTGGGGTCGGGGTCCTTCGATGAGCAGTTCTTC. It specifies CASSLGSGSFDEQFF.

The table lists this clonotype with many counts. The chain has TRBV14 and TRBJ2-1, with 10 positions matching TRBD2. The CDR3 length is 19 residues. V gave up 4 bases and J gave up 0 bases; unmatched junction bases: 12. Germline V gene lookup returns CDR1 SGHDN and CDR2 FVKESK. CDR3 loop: CASSRNYSGGFSSYNEQFF. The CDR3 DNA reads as TGTGCCAGCAGCCGAAATTATAGCGGGGGGTTTAGCTCCTACAATGAGCAGTTCTTC.

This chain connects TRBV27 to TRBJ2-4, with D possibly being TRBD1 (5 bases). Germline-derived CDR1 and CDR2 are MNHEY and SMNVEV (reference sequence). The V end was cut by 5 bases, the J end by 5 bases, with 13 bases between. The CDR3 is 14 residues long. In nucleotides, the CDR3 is TGTGCCAGCAGTCCCGTAATAGGGGAAAACATTCAGTACTTC. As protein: CASSPVIGENIQYF.

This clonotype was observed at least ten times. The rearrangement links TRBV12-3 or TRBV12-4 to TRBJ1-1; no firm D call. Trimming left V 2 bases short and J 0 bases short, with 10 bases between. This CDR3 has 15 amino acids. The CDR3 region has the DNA TGTGCCAGCAGTTTACACCCCTCTCTGAACACTGAAGCTTTCTTT. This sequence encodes CASSLHPSLNTEAFF.

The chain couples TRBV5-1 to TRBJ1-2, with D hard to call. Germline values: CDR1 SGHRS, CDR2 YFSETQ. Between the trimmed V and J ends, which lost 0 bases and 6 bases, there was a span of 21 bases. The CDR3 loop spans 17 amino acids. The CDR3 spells CASSLGDPTPLRDGYTF. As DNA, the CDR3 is TGCGCCAGCAGCTTGGGGGATCCGACTCCCCTTAGGGATGGCTACACCTTC. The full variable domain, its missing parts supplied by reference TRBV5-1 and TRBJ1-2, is KAGVTQTPRYLIKTRGQQVTLSCSPISGHRSVSWYQQTPGQGLQFLFEYFSETQRNKGNFPGRFSGRQFSNSRSEMNVSTLELGDSALYLCASSLGDPTPLRDGYTFGSGTRLTVV.

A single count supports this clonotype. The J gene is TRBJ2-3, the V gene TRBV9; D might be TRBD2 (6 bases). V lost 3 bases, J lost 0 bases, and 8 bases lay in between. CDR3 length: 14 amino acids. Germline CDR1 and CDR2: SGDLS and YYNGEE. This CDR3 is CASSEEGSTDTQYF. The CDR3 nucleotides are TGTGCCAGCAGCGAGGAGGGGAGCACAGATACGCAGTATTTT.

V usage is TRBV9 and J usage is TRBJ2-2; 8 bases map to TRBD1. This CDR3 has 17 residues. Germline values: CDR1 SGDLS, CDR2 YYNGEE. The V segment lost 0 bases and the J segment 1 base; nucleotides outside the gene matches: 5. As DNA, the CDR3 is TGTGCCAGCAGCGTAGCCCGGACAGGGATGAACACCGGGGAGCTGTTTTTT. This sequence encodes CASSVARTGMNTGELFF.

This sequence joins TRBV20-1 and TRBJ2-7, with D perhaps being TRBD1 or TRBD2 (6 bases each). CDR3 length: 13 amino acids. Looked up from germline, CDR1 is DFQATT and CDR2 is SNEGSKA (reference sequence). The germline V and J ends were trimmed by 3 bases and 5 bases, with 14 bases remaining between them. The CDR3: CSASFGGADEQYF. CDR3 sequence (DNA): TGCAGTGCTAGTTTCGGGGGCGCGGACGAGCAGTACTTC.

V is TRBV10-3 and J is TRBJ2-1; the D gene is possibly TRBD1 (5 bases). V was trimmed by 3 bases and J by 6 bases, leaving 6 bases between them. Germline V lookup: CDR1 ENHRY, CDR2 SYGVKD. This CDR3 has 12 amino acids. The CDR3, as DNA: TGTGCCATCAGTGAAGGGGCCAATGAGCAGTTCTTC. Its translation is CAISEGANEQFF.

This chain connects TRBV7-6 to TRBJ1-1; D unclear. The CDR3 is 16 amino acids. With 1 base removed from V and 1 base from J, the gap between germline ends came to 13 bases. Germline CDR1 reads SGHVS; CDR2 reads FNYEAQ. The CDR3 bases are TGTGCCAGCAGCTTAGTCCCGGCCCGGGAGAACACTGAAGCTTTCTTT. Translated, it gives CASSLVPARENTEAFF.

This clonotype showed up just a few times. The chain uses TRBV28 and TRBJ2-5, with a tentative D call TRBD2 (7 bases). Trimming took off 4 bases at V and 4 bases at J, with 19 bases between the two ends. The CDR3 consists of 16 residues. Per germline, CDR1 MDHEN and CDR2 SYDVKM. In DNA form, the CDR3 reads TGTGCCAGCAGTTCTATTGAGATAGGGGGGGCAGAGACCCAGTACTTC. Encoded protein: CASSSIEIGGAETQYF.

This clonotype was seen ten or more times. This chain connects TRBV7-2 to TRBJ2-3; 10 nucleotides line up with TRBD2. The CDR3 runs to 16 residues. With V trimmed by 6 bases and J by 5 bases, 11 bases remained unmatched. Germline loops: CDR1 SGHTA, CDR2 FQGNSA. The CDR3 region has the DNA TGTGCCAGCAGACCATTAGCGGGGGGTGATGGAGATACGCAGTATTTT. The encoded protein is CASRPLAGGDGDTQYF.